This TCR beta chain was captured in a study of beta chain features in type 1 diabetes. In this sample, this clone turned up a few times. Reverse transcription of all isolated RNA meant that expressed TCRB transcripts were sequenced. Assay used: immunoSEQ multiplex PCR; TCRdb lists only in-frame clones, some missing. In the table there are about 150,000 clones, 11% of which are singletons. V shed 2 bases and J 1 base; nucleotides not matched to a gene: 9. CDR3 length equals 17 residues. Germline V CDR1 and CDR2: GTSNPN, SVGIG (reference sequence). Specimen: central memory CD4+ T cells from blood. This clonotype was obtained from a man younger than 35 in good health. This sequence joins TRBV30 and TRBJ1-5; the match to TRBD1 covers 9 bases. The CDR3 reads CAWSYTGTGPSNQPQHF. CDR3 DNA sequence: TGTGCCTGGAGTTACACCGGGACAGGGCCCAGCAATCAGCCCCAGCATTTT.